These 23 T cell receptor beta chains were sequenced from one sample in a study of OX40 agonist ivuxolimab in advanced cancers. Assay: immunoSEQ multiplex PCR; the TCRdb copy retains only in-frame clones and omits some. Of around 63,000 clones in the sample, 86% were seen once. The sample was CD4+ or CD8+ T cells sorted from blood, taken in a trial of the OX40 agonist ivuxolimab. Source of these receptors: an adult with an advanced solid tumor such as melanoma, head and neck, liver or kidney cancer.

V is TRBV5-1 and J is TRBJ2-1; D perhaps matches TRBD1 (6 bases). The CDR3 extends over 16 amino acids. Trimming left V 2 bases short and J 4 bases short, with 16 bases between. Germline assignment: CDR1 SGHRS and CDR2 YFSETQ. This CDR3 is CASSFPQGSTYNEQFF. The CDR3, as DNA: TGCGCCAGCAGCTTCCCCCAGGGGTCAACGTACAATGAGCAGTTCTTC.

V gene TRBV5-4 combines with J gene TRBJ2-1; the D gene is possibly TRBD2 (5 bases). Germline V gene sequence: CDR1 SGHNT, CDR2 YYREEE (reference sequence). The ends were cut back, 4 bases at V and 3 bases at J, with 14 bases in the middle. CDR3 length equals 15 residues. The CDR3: CASSKTPRDYNEQFF. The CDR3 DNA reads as TGTGCCAGCAGCAAGACACCGAGGGACTACAATGAGCAGTTCTTC.

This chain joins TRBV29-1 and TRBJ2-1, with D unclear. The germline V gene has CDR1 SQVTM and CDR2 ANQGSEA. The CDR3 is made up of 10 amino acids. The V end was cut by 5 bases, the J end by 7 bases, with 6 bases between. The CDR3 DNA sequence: TGCAGCGTTCTGCGGAATGAGCAGTTCTTC. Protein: CSVLRNEQFF.

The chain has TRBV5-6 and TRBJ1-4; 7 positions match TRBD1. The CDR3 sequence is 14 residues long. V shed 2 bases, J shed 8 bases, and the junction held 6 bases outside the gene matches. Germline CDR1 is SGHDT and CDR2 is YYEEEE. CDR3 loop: CASSFYGQEEKLFF. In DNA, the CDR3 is TGTGCCAGCAGCTTCTACGGACAGGAGGAAAAACTGTTTTTT. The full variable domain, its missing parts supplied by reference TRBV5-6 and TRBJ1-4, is DAGVTQSPTHLIKTRGQQVTLRCSPKSGHDTVSWYQQALGQGPQFIFQYYEEEERQRGNFPDRFSGHQFPNYSSELNVNALLLGDSALYLCASSFYGQEEKLFFGSGTQLSVL.

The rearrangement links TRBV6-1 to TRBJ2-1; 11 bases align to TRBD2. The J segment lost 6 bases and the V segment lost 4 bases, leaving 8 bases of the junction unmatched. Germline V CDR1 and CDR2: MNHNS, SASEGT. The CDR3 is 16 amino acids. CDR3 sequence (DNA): TGTGCCAGCAGTGGCCCGACTAGCGGGAACATCAATGAGCAGTTCTTC. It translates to CASSGPTSGNINEQFF.

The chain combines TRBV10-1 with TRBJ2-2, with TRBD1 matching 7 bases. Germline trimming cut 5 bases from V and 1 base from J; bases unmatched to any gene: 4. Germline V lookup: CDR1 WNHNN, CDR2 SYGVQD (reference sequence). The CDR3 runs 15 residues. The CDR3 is CASSNRDRNTGELFF. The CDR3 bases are TGCGCCAGCAGTAACCGGGACAGGAACACCGGGGAGCTGTTTTTT.

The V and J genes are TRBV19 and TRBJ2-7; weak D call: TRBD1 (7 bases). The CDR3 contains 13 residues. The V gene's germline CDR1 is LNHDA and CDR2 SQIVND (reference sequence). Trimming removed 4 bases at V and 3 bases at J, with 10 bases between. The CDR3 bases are TGTGCCAGTAGTAGTCAGGGGGGCTACGAGCAGTACTTC. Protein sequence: CASSSQGGYEQYF.

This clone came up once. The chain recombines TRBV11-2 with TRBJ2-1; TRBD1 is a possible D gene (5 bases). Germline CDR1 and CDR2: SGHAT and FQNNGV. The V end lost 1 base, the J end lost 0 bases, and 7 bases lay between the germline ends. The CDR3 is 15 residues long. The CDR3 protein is CASSLVDNSYNEQFF. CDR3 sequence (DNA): TGTGCCAGCAGCTTAGTGGACAACTCCTACAATGAGCAGTTCTTC. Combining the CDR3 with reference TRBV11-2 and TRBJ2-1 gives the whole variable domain EAGVAQSPRYKIIEKRQSVAFWCNPISGHATLYWYQQILGQGPKLLIQFQNNGVVDDSQLPKDRFSAERLKGVDSTLKIQPAKLEDSAVYLCASSLVDNSYNEQFFGPGTRLTVL.

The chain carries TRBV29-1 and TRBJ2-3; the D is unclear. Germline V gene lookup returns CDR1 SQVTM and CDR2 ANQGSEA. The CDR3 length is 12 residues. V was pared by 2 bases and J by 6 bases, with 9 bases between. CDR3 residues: CSVENGPDTQYF. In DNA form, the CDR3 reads TGCAGCGTTGAAAATGGTCCGGATACGCAGTATTTT.

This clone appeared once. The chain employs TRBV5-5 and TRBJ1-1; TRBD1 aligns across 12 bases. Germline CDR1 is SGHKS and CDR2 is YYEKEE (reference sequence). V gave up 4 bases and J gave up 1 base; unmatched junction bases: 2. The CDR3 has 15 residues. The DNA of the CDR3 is TGTGCCAGCAGCCCGGGACAGGGGGCGAACACTGAAGCTTTCTTT. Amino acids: CASSPGQGANTEAFF.

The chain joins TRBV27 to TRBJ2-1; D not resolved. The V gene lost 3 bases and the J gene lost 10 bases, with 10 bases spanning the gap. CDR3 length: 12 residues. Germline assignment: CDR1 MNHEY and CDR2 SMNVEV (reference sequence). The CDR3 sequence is CASSFLQGEQFF. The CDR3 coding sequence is TGTGCCAGCAGTTTCTTACAAGGGGAGCAGTTCTTC.

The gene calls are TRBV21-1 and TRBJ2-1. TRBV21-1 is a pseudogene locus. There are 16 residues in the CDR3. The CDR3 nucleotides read TGTGCCAGCAGCAAGCCACTAGGGACCTCCTACAATGAGCAGTTCTTC. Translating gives CASSKPLGTSYNEQFF.

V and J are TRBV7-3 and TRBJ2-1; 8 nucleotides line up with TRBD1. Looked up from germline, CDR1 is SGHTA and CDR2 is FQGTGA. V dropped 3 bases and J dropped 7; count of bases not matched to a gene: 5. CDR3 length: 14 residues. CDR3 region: CASSFQGARNEQFF. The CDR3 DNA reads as TGTGCCAGCAGCTTTCAGGGGGCGCGTAATGAGCAGTTCTTC.

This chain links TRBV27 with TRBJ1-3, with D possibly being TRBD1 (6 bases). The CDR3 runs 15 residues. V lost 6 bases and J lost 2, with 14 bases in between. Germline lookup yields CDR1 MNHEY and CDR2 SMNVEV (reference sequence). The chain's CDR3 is CASSINTGPGNTIYF. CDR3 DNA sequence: TGTGCCAGCAGCATCAATACAGGGCCTGGAAACACCATATATTTT.

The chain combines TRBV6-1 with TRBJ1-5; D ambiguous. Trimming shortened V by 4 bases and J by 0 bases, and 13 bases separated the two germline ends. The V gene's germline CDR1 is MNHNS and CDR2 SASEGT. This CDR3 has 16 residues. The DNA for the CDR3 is TGTGCCAGCAGTGCGGATTTGGCATATAGCAATCAGCCCCAGCATTTT. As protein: CASSADLAYSNQPQHF.

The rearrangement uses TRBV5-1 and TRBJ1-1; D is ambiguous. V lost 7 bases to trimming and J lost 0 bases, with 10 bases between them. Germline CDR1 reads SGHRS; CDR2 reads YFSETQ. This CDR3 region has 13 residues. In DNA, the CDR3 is TGCGCCAGCGCCCTGGGTTTGAACACTGAAGCTTTCTTT. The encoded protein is CASALGLNTEAFF.

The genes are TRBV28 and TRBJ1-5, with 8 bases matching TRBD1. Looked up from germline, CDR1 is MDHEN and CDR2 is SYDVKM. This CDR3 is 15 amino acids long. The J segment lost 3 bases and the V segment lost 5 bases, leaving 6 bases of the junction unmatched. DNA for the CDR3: TGTGCCAGCAGTACCCGACAGGGGCACAATCAGCCCCAGCATTTT. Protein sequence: CASSTRQGHNQPQHF.

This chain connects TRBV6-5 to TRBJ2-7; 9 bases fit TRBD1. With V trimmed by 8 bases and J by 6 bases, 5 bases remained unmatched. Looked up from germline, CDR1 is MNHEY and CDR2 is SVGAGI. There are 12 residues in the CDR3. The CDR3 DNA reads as TGTGCCAGCGGGGGGACAGGGTTCGAGCAGTACTTC. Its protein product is CASGGTGFEQYF.

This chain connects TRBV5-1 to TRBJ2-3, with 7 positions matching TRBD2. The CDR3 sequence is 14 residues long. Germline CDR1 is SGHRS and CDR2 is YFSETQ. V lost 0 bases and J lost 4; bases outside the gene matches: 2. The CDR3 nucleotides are TGCGCCAGCAGCTTGGAGGGAGGGGCAGATACGCAGTATTTT. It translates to CASSLEGGADTQYF.

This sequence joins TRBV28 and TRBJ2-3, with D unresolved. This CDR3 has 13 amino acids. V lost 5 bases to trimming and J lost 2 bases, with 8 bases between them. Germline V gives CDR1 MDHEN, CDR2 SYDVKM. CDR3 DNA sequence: TGTGCCAGCAGTACCCGGGTCACAGATACGCAGTATTTT. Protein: CASSTRVTDTQYF.

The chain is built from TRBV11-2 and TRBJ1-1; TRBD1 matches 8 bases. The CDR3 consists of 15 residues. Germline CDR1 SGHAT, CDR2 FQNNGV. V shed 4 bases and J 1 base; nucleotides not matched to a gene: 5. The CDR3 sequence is CASSYAGGQNTEAFF. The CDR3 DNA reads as TGTGCCAGCAGCTATGCAGGGGGCCAGAACACTGAAGCTTTCTTT.

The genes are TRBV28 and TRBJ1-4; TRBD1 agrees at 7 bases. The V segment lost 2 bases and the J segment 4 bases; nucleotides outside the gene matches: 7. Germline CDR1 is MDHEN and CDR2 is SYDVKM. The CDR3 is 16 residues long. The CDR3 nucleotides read TGTGCCAGCAGTTTAAGACAGGGAATAAATAATGAAAAACTGTTTTTT. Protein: CASSLRQGINNEKLFF. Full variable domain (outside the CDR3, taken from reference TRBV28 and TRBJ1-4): DVKVTQSSRYLVKRTGEKVFLECVQDMDHENMFWYRQDPGLGLRLIYFSYDVKMKEKGDIPEGYSVSREKKERFSLILESASTNQTSMYLCASSLRQGINNEKLFFGSGTQLSVL.

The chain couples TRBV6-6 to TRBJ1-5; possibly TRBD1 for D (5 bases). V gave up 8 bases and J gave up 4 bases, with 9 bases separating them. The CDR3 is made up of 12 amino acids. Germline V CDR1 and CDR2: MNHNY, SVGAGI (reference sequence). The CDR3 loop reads CASRDGNQPQHF. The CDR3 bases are TGTGCCAGCCGGGACGGAAATCAGCCCCAGCATTTT.